This TCR beta chain was sequenced in a study of T cells after somatic rescue of genetic block (dated by TCRdb to 2018 to 2020). About the study as a whole: What the study looked at was long-term robustness, specifically in a T-cell system that came about through somatic rescue of a genetic block in T-cell development.

Comments on this clone: Its specific antigen is unknown. Base qualities are not provided; no much larger clone lies one nucleotide away.

CDR3 length: 14 amino acids, cysteine to phenylalanine. Just the 42-base CDR3 DNA is kept, in frame starting at base 1. V loses 6 bases of germline sequence and J loses 0 bases, and the interval between the two ends is 9 bases. Via the germline V gene, CDR1 is MNHNS and CDR2 SASEGT. Receptor libraries were prepared by the immunoSEQ multiplex PCR assay. In its TCRdb copy, this immuneACCESS table keeps in-frame sequences only and misses some clones. Where compared with another copy, unresolved V genes explain less than half of these, and the others have no known cause. Counted in this sample were tens of thousands of clones; under 95% of them appeared once. Jointly, the top ten make up roughly 3% of the sample.

This TCR derives from a man in his forties or fifties. This chain joins TRBV6-1 to TRBJ2-1; the D region possibly corresponds to TRBD1 (5 bases align). The sample was peripheral blood mononuclear cells (PBMCs). The nucleotide sequence reads TGTGCCAGCAGAGACAGAAACTCCTACAATGAGCAGTTCTTC. Translated, this gives CASRDRNSYNEQFF.